Listed below are T cell receptor beta chains from one sample, sequenced in a study of shared clonotypes between healthy human individuals. Profiled with immunoSEQ multiplex PCR; TCRdb holds only in-frame clones, not every one. The table includes roughly 2.4 million clones, about 94% detected once. The source material was naive CD4+ T cells sorted from blood. These receptors all stem from a man in his late teens or twenties in good health. The CDR3 runs from the conserved cysteine through the conserved F or W. The D gene is left open where the match is weak. Only some rows state a clone size, as once, few, many or a class for expanded clones.

CDR3 length: 15
V gene: TRBV5-1
clone size: NA
J gene: TRBJ2-7
D gene: TRBD2
CDR3 protein: CASSLRGDSSYEQYF
CDR3 DNA: TGCGCCAGCAGTCTCCGGGGGGACTCCTCCTACGAGCAGTACTTC

CDR3 length: 14
V gene: TRBV7-3
clone size: NA
J gene: TRBJ2-1
D gene: NA
CDR3 protein: CASSLGLEVSEQFF
CDR3 DNA: TGTGCCAGCAGCTTGGGGCTAGAGGTCAGTGAGCAGTTCTTC

CDR3 length: 13
V gene: TRBV5-6
clone size: NA
J gene: TRBJ1-3
D gene: NA
CDR3 protein: CASSLPPGNTIYF
CDR3 DNA: TGTGCCAGCAGCCTACCACCTGGAAACACCATATATTTT

CDR3 length: 15
V gene: TRBV7-2
clone size: NA
J gene: TRBJ1-6
D gene: NA
CDR3 protein: CASSLVGPGNSPLHF
CDR3 DNA: TGTGCCAGCAGCTTAGTTGGGCCGGGGAATTCACCCCTCCACTTT

CDR3 length: 14
V gene: TRBV6-5
clone size: NA
J gene: TRBJ2-6
D gene: NA
CDR3 protein: CASSTSSGANVLTF
CDR3 DNA: TGTGCCAGCAGTACCTCTTCTGGGGCCAACGTCCTGACTTTC

CDR3 length: 15
V gene: TRBV6-6
clone size: NA
J gene: TRBJ2-7
D gene: NA
CDR3 protein: CASSSLWQKTYEQYF
CDR3 DNA: TGTGCCAGCAGTTCGCTCTGGCAGAAGACCTACGAGCAGTACTTC

CDR3 length: 15
V gene: TRBV7-2
clone size: NA
J gene: TRBJ1-5
D gene: TRBD1
CDR3 protein: CASSSRRQGDQPQHF
CDR3 DNA: TGTGCCAGCAGCTCTCGTCGACAGGGAGATCAGCCCCAGCATTTT

CDR3 length: 11
V gene: TRBV30
clone size: NA
J gene: TRBJ1-4
D gene: NA
CDR3 protein: CAWGTRGKLFF
CDR3 DNA: TGTGCCTGGGGGACTCGGGGAAAACTGTTTTTT

CDR3 length: 15
V gene: TRBV11-2
clone size: NA
J gene: TRBJ2-5
D gene: NA
CDR3 protein: CASSPGPLLGETQYF
CDR3 DNA: TGTGCCAGCAGCCCGGGACCCTTGCTAGGGGAGACCCAGTACTTC

CDR3 length: 12
V gene: TRBV2
clone size: NA
J gene: TRBJ2-1
D gene: NA
CDR3 protein: CASSDRFGEQFF
CDR3 DNA: TGTGCCAGCAGTGACCGGTTTGGTGAGCAGTTCTTC

CDR3 length: 15
V gene: TRBV9
clone size: NA
J gene: TRBJ2-1
D gene: TRBD2
CDR3 protein: CASSLIGGSWNEQFF
CDR3 DNA: TGTGCCAGCAGCCTGATAGGCGGGAGCTGGAATGAGCAGTTCTTC

CDR3 length: 15
V gene: TRBV10-3
clone size: NA
J gene: TRBJ2-7
D gene: TRBD2
CDR3 protein: CAIRAGTSGTYEQYF
CDR3 DNA: TGTGCCATCAGGGCCGGGACTAGCGGTACCTACGAGCAGTACTTC

CDR3 length: 15
V gene: TRBV6-1
clone size: once
J gene: TRBJ2-2
D gene: NA
CDR3 protein: CASTYEGSRTGELFF
CDR3 DNA: TGTGCCAGCACCTACGAGGGCAGCCGCACCGGGGAGCTGTTTTTT

CDR3 length: 15
V gene: TRBV6-1
clone size: NA
J gene: TRBJ2-1
D gene: TRBD2
CDR3 protein: CASSERLAGVNEQFF
CDR3 DNA: TGTGCCAGCAGTGAAAGACTAGCGGGGGTAAATGAGCAGTTCTTC

CDR3 length: 16
V gene: TRBV5-1
clone size: NA
J gene: TRBJ2-5
D gene: NA
CDR3 protein: CASSLGPANPLETQYF
CDR3 DNA: TGCGCCAGCAGCTTGGGCCCAGCAAACCCTCTAGAGACCCAGTACTTC

CDR3 length: 13
V gene: TRBV6-1
clone size: NA
J gene: TRBJ1-5
D gene: TRBD1
CDR3 protein: CASSWTGPQPQHF
CDR3 DNA: TGTGCCAGCAGTTGGACAGGGCCTCAGCCCCAGCATTTT

CDR3 length: 12
V gene: TRBV11-3
clone size: NA
J gene: TRBJ1-2
D gene: NA
CDR3 protein: CASSLGRCGYTF
CDR3 DNA: TGTGCCAGCAGCTTAGGCAGGTGTGGCTACACCTTC

CDR3 length: 15
V gene: TRBV11-3
clone size: once
J gene: TRBJ2-1
D gene: TRBD1
CDR3 protein: CASSPRTGALNEQFF
CDR3 DNA: TGTGCCAGCAGCCCTAGGACAGGGGCTCTCAATGAGCAGTTCTTC

CDR3 length: 14
V gene: TRBV4-1
clone size: NA
J gene: TRBJ2-1
D gene: TRBD2
CDR3 protein: CASGDSSSYNEQFF
CDR3 DNA: TGCGCTAGCGGGGATTCGAGCTCCTACAATGAGCAGTTCTTC

CDR3 length: 15
V gene: TRBV19
clone size: NA
J gene: TRBJ1-1
D gene: TRBD1
CDR3 protein: CASSHQDRGRTEAFF
CDR3 DNA: TGTGCCAGTAGTCACCAGGACAGGGGGAGGACTGAAGCTTTCTTT

CDR3 length: 14
V gene: TRBV19
clone size: once
J gene: TRBJ2-7
D gene: TRBD2
CDR3 protein: CASTPSGGPYEQYF
CDR3 DNA: TGTGCCAGTACCCCGAGCGGGGGCCCCTACGAGCAGTACTTC

CDR3 length: 15
V gene: TRBV30
clone size: NA
J gene: TRBJ2-3
D gene: TRBD2
CDR3 protein: CAWRGTSGGPDTQYF
CDR3 DNA: TGTGCCTGGAGGGGGACTAGCGGGGGCCCAGATACGCAGTATTTT

CDR3 length: 13
V gene: TRBV18
clone size: few
J gene: TRBJ1-1
D gene: NA
CDR3 protein: CASSADRNTEAFF
CDR3 DNA: TGTGCCAGCTCGGCGGACAGGAACACTGAAGCTTTCTTT

CDR3 length: 16
V gene: TRBV5-4
clone size: once
J gene: TRBJ1-2
D gene: TRBD1
CDR3 protein: CASSPPTPGQGYGYTF
CDR3 DNA: TGTGCCAGCAGCCCGCCTACCCCTGGACAGGGCTATGGCTACACCTTC

CDR3 length: 16
V gene: TRBV4-3
clone size: NA
J gene: TRBJ1-3
D gene: TRBD1
CDR3 protein: CASSQEEAGGGNTIYF
CDR3 DNA: TGCGCCAGCAGCCAAGAAGAGGCAGGGGGTGGAAACACCATATATTTT

CDR3 length: 13
V gene: TRBV28
clone size: NA
J gene: TRBJ2-7
D gene: TRBD1
CDR3 protein: CASRVDRVGEQYF
CDR3 DNA: TGTGCCAGCAGGGTGGACAGGGTGGGCGAGCAGTACTTC

CDR3 length: 13
V gene: TRBV10-3
clone size: NA
J gene: TRBJ2-5
D gene: NA
CDR3 protein: CAISESAVETQYF
CDR3 DNA: TGTGCCATCAGTGAGTCGGCGGTGGAGACCCAGTACTTC

CDR3 length: 15
V gene: TRBV9
clone size: once
J gene: TRBJ1-4
D gene: NA
CDR3 protein: CASSVGVDLVEKLFF
CDR3 DNA: TGTGCCAGCAGCGTGGGGGTGGATTTGGTTGAAAAACTGTTTTTT

CDR3 length: 16
V gene: TRBV18
clone size: NA
J gene: TRBJ2-3
D gene: NA
CDR3 protein: CASSPPGSAGTDTQYF
CDR3 DNA: TGTGCCAGCTCACCCCCGGGTAGCGCCGGCACAGATACGCAGTATTTT

CDR3 length: 15
V gene: TRBV28
clone size: NA
J gene: TRBJ2-7
D gene: TRBD2
CDR3 protein: CASTTGGTSSYEQYF
CDR3 DNA: TGTGCCAGCACGACGGGGGGAACCAGCTCCTACGAGCAGTACTTC

CDR3 length: 12
V gene: TRBV10-3
clone size: NA
J gene: TRBJ2-5
D gene: NA
CDR3 protein: CAISESPETQYF
CDR3 DNA: TGTGCCATCAGTGAGTCACCCGAGACCCAGTACTTC

CDR3 length: 15
V gene: TRBV2
clone size: NA
J gene: TRBJ2-1
D gene: NA
CDR3 protein: CASSERQGIWNEQFF
CDR3 DNA: TGTGCCAGCAGTGAACGTCAGGGTATCTGGAATGAGCAGTTCTTC

CDR3 length: 15
V gene: TRBV18
clone size: NA
J gene: TRBJ1-2
D gene: NA
CDR3 protein: CASSPPGDINYGYTF
CDR3 DNA: TGTGCCAGCTCACCTCCCGGGGACATTAACTATGGCTACACCTTC

CDR3 length: 14
V gene: TRBV5-1
clone size: NA
J gene: TRBJ2-7
D gene: TRBD1
CDR3 protein: CASSLGTGGDEQYF
CDR3 DNA: TGCGCCAGCAGCTTAGGGACAGGGGGCGACGAGCAGTACTTC

CDR3 length: 16
V gene: TRBV5-1
clone size: NA
J gene: TRBJ2-4
D gene: TRBD1
CDR3 protein: CASSLKGAEAKNIQYF
CDR3 DNA: TGCGCCAGCAGCTTGAAGGGGGCGGAGGCCAAAAACATTCAGTACTTC

CDR3 length: 14
V gene: TRBV6-4
clone size: NA
J gene: TRBJ2-2
D gene: TRBD2
CDR3 protein: CASSLDGGARELFF
CDR3 DNA: TGTGCCAGCAGCCTTGACGGGGGGGCCAGGGAGCTGTTTTTT

CDR3 length: 15
V gene: TRBV6-5
clone size: NA
J gene: TRBJ2-1
D gene: NA
CDR3 protein: CASSPWRGSYNEQFF
CDR3 DNA: TGTGCCAGCAGTCCCTGGCGGGGATCCTACAATGAGCAGTTCTTC

CDR3 length: 14
V gene: TRBV25-1
clone size: NA
J gene: TRBJ2-1
D gene: NA
CDR3 protein: CASSDRATYNEQFF
CDR3 DNA: TGTGCCAGCAGTGACAGGGCCACCTACAATGAGCAGTTCTTC

CDR3 length: 15
V gene: TRBV7-9
clone size: NA
J gene: TRBJ1-1
D gene: NA
CDR3 protein: CASSLVGRENTEAFF
CDR3 DNA: TGTGCCAGCAGCTTAGTCGGCAGGGAGAACACTGAAGCTTTCTTT

CDR3 length: 11
V gene: TRBV30
clone size: NA
J gene: TRBJ1-1
D gene: NA
CDR3 protein: CAWSEVAEAFF
CDR3 DNA: TGTGCCTGGAGTGAAGTCGCTGAAGCTTTCTTT

CDR3 length: 15
V gene: TRBV2
clone size: NA
J gene: TRBJ1-1
D gene: NA
CDR3 protein: CASSPDAGVNTEAFF
CDR3 DNA: TGTGCCAGCAGTCCGGATGCAGGGGTGAACACTGAAGCTTTCTTT

CDR3 length: 14
V gene: TRBV18
clone size: once
J gene: TRBJ1-1
D gene: NA
CDR3 protein: CASSSGAVNTEAFF
CDR3 DNA: TGTGCCAGCTCCTCAGGGGCCGTGAACACTGAAGCTTTCTTT

CDR3 length: 14
V gene: TRBV28
clone size: once
J gene: TRBJ1-5
D gene: TRBD1
CDR3 protein: CASVTGGSAQPQHF
CDR3 DNA: TGTGCCAGCGTGACAGGGGGTAGTGCTCAGCCCCAGCATTTT

CDR3 length: 14
V gene: TRBV18
clone size: NA
J gene: TRBJ2-7
D gene: NA
CDR3 protein: CASSPDRSGYEQYF
CDR3 DNA: TGTGCCAGCTCACCGGACAGATCGGGCTACGAGCAGTACTTC

CDR3 length: 14
V gene: TRBV11-1
clone size: NA
J gene: TRBJ2-4
D gene: NA
CDR3 protein: CASSLGQGRVIQYF
CDR3 DNA: TGTGCCAGCAGCTTAGGTCAGGGGAGAGTCATTCAGTACTTC

CDR3 length: 15
V gene: TRBV2
clone size: NA
J gene: TRBJ2-7
D gene: TRBD2
CDR3 protein: CASSLLRGSSYEQYF
CDR3 DNA: TGTGCCAGCAGCCTCTTGCGGGGGAGCTCCTACGAGCAGTACTTC

CDR3 length: 13
V gene: TRBV7-6
clone size: NA
J gene: TRBJ1-1
D gene: NA
CDR3 protein: CASSLGPGQGAFF
CDR3 DNA: TGTGCCAGCAGCCTAGGACCGGGACAAGGAGCTTTCTTT

CDR3 length: 15
V gene: TRBV27
clone size: NA
J gene: TRBJ1-6
D gene: NA
CDR3 protein: CASSSGSSYNSPLHF
CDR3 DNA: TGTGCCAGCAGTTCGGGGAGCTCCTATAATTCACCCCTCCACTTT

CDR3 length: 18
V gene: TRBV7-2
clone size: NA
J gene: TRBJ2-4
D gene: TRBD2
CDR3 protein: CASSNRLAGTLAKNIQYF
CDR3 DNA: TGTGCCAGCAGCAACAGACTAGCGGGTACCCTAGCCAAAAACATTCAGTACTTC

CDR3 length: 14
V gene: TRBV5-1
clone size: NA
J gene: TRBJ2-7
D gene: TRBD1
CDR3 protein: CASSWDSFSYEQYF
CDR3 DNA: TGCGCCAGCAGCTGGGACAGCTTCTCCTACGAGCAGTACTTC